This T cell receptor (beta chain) was sequenced in a study of cytomegalovirus exposure and HLA in healthy donors. This clone showed up just once. The antigen is not known. 60 Vbeta and 13 Jbeta primers were used in PCR. The repertoire was sequenced with immunoSEQ multiplex PCR; TCRdb's copy has only in-frame clones and lacks some. The table lists about 140,000 clones, roughly 86% of them singletons. The CDR3 sequence is 15 residues long. With 6 bases removed from V and 1 base from J, the gap between germline ends came to 12 bases. Germline V gene sequence: CDR1 SNHLY, CDR2 FYNNEI. Study-level findings and limits: Relative to equally common others, HLA-associated TCR beta chains showed greater clonal expansion in a later analysis.

The TCR comes from a woman between 40 and 50 years old in good health and CMV-seronegative. The sequencing input was PBMCs. This chain connects TRBV2 to TRBJ1-4; D might be TRBD1 (6 bases). The CDR3 DNA reads TGTGCCAGCAGGAGGGGGGGCGTAACTAATGAAAAACTGTTTTTT. It translates to CASRRGGVTNEKLFF.